This T cell receptor (beta chain) was identified in a study of T cell responses to AZD1222 COVID-19 vaccine. As for the study in general: Whether given at about 4 or about 12 weeks, second doses were pooled.

Comment on this clone: Its specificity is unknown.

Regarding the study as a whole: In the spike-specific TCR repertoire, nearly half reportedly target unmutated variant regions. Baseline antibody screening turned up just a handful of seropositive AZD1222 recipients. Donors were chiefly white British, with a greater number of females, and clonal diversity was perhaps underestimated.

Sequencing used immunoSEQ multiplex PCR; TCRdb keeps in-frame clones, though not all of them. Of some 180,000 clones listed, 85% to 95% are singletons. Trimming cost V 5 bases and J 1 base, with 14 bases left between them. From germline, CDR1 is SGHNT and CDR2 YENEEA. This CDR3 is built from 15 residues. The chain combines TRBV11-3 with TRBJ2-5; no clear D. This clonotype was sampled from an adult in good health. The sample consisted of peripheral blood, taken on day 0 of AZD1222 vaccination. CDR3 in amino acids: CASSPTGQAQETQYF. As DNA, the CDR3 is TGTGCCAGCAGCCCTACCGGGCAGGCCCAAGAGACCCAGTACTTC.